Listed below are T cell receptor beta chains from one sample, sequenced in a study of T cell responses to AZD1222 COVID-19 vaccine. Clones were read by immunoSEQ multiplex PCR, and TCRdb kept only the in-frame ones, dropping some. Here the sample spans over 120,000 clones, about 91% being singletons. Source: peripheral blood, taken on day 0 of AZD1222 vaccination. These TCRs come from an adult in good health. Each CDR3 is given with its conserved first and last residue. Only part of the rows carry a size: once, few, many, or a class if the clone is expanded.

TRBJ1-5 NA TRBV6-5 CATAKTGRNQPQHF
TRBJ2-5 NA TRBV4-2 CASSQGLAGGETQYF
TRBJ2-1 few TRBV6-5 CASSYGGSNEQFF
TRBJ2-2 NA TRBV25-1 CASSESQPNTGELFF
TRBJ1-4 few TRBV7-9 CASSPGAGEGEKLFF
TRBJ1-5 NA TRBV29-1 CSAGDQGQPQHF
TRBJ2-3 NA TRBV4-3 CASSQEGQGARAQYF
TRBJ2-3 NA TRBV7-2 CASSLDGGDTQYF
TRBJ1-6 NA TRBV7-9 CASSLERGGGSPLHF
TRBJ2-7 NA TRBV29-1 CSVEVGATSYEQYF
TRBJ2-2 NA TRBV6-5 CASEQGRSNTGELFF
TRBJ1-4 NA TRBV6-2/TRBV6-3 CASSYGGGRNEKLFF
TRBJ1-2 once TRBV18 CASSPLQGVGGYTF
TRBJ2-1 NA TRBV10-1 CASSESFGRDFYNEQFF
TRBJ1-2 NA TRBV6-5 CASTRGHGYTF
TRBJ2-2 NA TRBV7-8 CASSSTVTGELFF
TRBJ1-5 NA TRBV24-1 CATSGGGTMISNQPQHF
TRBJ2-2 NA TRBV5-4 CASSTRTGNTGELFF
TRBJ2-3 NA TRBV18 CASSPDRITDTQYF
TRBJ2-6 once TRBV5-1 CASSLRSSGANVLTF
TRBJ1-6 NA TRBV10-1 CASRDTNNSPLHF
TRBJ2-1 NA TRBV30 CAWSLQEQQFF
TRBJ1-4 NA TRBV7-6 CASSPGTANEKLFF
TRBJ2-3 NA TRBV6-4 CASRRTGGPSTDTQYF
TRBJ2-7 NA TRBV18 CASSNPGSYEQYF
TRBJ2-3 NA TRBV28 CASSLPTGDRAQYF
TRBJ1-1 NA TRBV15 CATSRDIGGMNTEAFF
TRBJ2-3 NA TRBV2 CASSAPEARGTDTQYF
TRBJ2-5 once TRBV5-1 CASSSPGGPETQYF
TRBJ2-7 NA TRBV5-4 CASRKEGQGRREYF
TRBJ1-6 once TRBV5-1 CASSPGQGAQGSPLHF
TRBJ2-5 NA TRBV6-2/TRBV6-3 CASSYLTGGGETQYF
TRBJ1-6 NA TRBV28 CASSEGRGSPLHF
TRBJ1-1 once TRBV10-3 CAIRFRTGREAFF
TRBJ2-1 NA TRBV5-1 CASSLVVVQAHPLQDNEQFF
TRBJ1-1 NA TRBV5-1 CASSPTGTGGLAFF
TRBJ1-5 NA TRBV12-5 CASGLEWGQRNQPQHF
TRBJ1-4 NA TRBV7-6 CASSSQEWAGEKLFF
TRBJ1-5 few TRBV4-1 CASSQDRSGSNQPQHF
TRBJ1-4 NA TRBV7-9 CASSLGTGTYREKLFF
TRBJ1-5 NA TRBV4-1 CASSRGPGEVQPQHF
TRBJ2-5 NA TRBV10-3 CAISGQAGGSETQYF
TRBJ2-3 NA TRBV9 CASSVGVGDGTDTQYF
TRBJ2-2 NA TRBV7-3 CASSLMPTYTGELFF
TRBJ2-7 NA TRBV6-5 CASSAGTPELYEQYF
TRBJ2-1 NA TRBV19 CATMGGSAYNEQFF
TRBJ1-2 NA TRBV5-1 CASSPTTGAYGYTF
TRBJ1-2 NA TRBV6-2/TRBV6-3 CASSGRNYGYTF
TRBJ2-7 NA TRBV5-1 CASTLTGSSYEQYF
TRBJ2-1 NA TRBV10-2 CASSRRESYNEQFF
TRBJ2-5 NA TRBV3-1/TRBV3-2 CASSQGRGTLETQYF
TRBJ2-7 once TRBV12-3/TRBV12-4 CASSLGREQYF